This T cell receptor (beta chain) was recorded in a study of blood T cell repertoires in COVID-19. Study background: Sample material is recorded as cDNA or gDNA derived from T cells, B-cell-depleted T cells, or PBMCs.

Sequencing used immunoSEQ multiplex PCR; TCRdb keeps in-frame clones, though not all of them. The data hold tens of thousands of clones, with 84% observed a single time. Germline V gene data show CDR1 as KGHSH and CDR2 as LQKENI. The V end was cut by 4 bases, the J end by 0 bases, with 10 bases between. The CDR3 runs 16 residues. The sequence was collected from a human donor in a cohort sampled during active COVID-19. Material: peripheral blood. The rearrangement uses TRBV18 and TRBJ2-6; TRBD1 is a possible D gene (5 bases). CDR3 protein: CASSLNRLSGANVLTF. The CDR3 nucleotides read TGTGCCAGCTCACTAAACAGGCTCTCTGGGGCCAACGTCCTGACTTTC.